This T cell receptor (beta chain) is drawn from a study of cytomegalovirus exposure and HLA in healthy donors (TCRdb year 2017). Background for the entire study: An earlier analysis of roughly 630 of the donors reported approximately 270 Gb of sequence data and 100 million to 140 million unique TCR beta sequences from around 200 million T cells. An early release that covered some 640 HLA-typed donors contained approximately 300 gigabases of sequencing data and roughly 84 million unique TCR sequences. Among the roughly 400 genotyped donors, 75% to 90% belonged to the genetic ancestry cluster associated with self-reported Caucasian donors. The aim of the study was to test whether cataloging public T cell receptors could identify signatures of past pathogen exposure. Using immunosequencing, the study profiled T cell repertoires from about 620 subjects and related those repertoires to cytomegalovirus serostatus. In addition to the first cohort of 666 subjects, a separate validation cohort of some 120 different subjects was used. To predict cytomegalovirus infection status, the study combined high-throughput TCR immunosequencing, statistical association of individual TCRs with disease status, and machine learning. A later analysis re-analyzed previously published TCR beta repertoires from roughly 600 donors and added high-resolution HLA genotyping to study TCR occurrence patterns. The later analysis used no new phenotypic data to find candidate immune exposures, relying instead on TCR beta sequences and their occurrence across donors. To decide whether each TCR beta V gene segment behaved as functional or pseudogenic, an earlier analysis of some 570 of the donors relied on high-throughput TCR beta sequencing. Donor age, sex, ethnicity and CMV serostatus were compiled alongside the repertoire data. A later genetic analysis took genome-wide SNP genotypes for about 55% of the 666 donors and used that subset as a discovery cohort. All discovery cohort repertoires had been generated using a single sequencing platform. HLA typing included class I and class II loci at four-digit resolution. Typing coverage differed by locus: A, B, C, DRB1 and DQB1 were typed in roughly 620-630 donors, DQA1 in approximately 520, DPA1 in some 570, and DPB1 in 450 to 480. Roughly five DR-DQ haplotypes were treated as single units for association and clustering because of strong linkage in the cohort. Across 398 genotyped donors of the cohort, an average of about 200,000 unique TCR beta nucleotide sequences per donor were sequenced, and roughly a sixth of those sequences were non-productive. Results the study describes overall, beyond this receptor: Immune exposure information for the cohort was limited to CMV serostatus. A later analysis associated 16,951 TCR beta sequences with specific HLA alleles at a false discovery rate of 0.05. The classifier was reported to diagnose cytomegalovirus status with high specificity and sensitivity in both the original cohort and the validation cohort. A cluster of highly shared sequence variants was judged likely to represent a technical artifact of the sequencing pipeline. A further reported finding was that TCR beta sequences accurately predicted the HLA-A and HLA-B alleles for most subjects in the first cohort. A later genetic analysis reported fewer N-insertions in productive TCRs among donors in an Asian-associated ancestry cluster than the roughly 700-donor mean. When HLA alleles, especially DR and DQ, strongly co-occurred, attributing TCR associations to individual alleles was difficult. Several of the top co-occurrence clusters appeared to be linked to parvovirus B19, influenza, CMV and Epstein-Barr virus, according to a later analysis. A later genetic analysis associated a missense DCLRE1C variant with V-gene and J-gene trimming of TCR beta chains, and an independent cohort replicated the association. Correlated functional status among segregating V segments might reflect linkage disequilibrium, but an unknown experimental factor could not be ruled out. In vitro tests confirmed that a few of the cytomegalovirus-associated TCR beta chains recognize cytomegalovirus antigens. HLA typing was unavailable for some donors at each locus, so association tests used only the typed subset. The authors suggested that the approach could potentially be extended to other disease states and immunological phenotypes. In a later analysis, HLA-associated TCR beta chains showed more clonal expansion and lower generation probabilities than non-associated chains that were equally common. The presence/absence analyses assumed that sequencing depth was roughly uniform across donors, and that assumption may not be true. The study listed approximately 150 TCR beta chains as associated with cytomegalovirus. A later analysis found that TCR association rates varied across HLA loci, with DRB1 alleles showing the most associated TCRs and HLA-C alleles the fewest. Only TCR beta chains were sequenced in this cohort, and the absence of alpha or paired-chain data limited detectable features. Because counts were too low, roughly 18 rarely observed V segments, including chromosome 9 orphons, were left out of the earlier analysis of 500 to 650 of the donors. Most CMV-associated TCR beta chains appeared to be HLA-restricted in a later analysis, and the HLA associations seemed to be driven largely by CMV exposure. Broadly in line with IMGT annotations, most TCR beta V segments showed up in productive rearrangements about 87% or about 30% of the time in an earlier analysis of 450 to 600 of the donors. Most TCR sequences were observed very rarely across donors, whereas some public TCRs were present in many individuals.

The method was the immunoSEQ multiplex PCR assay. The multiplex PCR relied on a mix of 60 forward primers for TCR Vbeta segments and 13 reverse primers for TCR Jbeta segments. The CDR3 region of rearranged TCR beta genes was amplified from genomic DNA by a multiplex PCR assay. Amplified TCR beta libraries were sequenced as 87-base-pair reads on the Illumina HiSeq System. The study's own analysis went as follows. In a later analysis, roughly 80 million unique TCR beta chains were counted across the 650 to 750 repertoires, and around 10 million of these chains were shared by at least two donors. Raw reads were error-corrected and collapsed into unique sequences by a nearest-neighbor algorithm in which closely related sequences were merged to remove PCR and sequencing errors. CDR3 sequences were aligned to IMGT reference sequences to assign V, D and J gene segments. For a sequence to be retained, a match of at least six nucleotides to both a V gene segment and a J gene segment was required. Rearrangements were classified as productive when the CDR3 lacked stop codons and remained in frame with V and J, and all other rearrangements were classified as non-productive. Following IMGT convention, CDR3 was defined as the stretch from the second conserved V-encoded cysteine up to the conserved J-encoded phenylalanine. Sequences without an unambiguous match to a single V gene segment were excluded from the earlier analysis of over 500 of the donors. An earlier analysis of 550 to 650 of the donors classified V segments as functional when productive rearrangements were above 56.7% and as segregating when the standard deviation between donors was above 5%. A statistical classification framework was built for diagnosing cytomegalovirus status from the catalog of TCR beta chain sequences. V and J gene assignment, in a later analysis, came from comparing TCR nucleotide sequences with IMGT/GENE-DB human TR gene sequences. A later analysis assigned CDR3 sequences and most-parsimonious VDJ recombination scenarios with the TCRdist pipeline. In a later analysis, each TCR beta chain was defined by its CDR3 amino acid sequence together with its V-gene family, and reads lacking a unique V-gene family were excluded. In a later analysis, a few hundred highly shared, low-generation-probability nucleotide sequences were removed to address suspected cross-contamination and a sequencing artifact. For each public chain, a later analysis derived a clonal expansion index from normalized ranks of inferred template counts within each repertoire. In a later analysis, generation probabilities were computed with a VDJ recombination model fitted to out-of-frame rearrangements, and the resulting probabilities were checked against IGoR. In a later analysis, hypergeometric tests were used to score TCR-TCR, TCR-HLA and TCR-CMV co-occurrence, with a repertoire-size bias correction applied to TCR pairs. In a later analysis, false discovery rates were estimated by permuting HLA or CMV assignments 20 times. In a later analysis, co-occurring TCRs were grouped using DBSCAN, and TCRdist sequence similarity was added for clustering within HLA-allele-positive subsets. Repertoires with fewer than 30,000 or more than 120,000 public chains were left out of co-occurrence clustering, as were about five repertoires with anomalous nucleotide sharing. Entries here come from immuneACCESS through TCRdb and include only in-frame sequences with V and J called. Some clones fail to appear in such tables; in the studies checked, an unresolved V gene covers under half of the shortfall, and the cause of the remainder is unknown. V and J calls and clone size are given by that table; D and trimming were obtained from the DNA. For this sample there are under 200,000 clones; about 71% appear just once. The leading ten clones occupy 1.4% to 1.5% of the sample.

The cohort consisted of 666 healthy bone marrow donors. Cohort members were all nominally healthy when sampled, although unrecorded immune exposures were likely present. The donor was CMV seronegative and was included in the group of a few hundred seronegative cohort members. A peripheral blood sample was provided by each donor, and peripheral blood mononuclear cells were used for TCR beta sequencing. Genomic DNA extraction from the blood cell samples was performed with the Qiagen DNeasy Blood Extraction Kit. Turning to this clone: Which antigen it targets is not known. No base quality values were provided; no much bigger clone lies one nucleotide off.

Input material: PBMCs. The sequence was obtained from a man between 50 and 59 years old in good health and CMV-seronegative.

The CDR3 region reads CASSLDSGGAADTQYF. The nucleotide sequence is TGTGCCAGCAGCTTAGATAGCGGGGGGGCGGCAGATACGCAGTATTTT. The chain employs TRBV7-2 and TRBJ2-3, and TRBD2 aligns with 11 junction nucleotides. The germline V gene supplies CDR1 SGHTA and CDR2 FQGNSA. V ends up 1 base short and J 4 bases short, with an unmatched junction base count of 4. From cysteine to phenylalanine, the CDR3 is 16 amino acids long. Only the CDR3 DNA is retained, 48 bases long and in frame from the first base.